This entry describes one T cell receptor beta chain. This clone's antigen is unknown. Nothing much larger sits one base from this clone, and base qualities are not available. These data belong to a study of CD8+ T cells in alopecia areata (dated 2018 in TCRdb). As for the study more broadly: The treated patients, all with moderate-to-severe alopecia areata, were enrolled in an open-label pilot trial of oral tofacitinib given at 5 to 10 mg twice daily. Patients received tofacitinib for 6 to 18 months and were then followed off drug for 6 months to check for delayed response and recurrence. In treated patients, disease severity was measured using the SALT score, which gives the percentage of scalp surface area affected. The study used high-throughput TCRbeta sequencing to examine T cell clonal expansion in alopecia areata, in both the C3H/HeJ mouse model and human patients. In humans, TCRbeta sequencing was performed on scalp tissue and on sorted CD4+ and CD8+ peripheral blood T cells from healthy controls and from patients with patchy or totalis/universalis alopecia areata. Tofacitinib-treated patients had biopsies at baseline and at 4 and 24 weeks of treatment, with a later scalp biopsy in several patients. Clonality in the scalp was compared among normal scalp (n=4), patchy alopecia areata scalp (n=8), and alopecia totalis/universalis scalp (n=8). RNA came from the PAXgene miRNA kit for fixed scalp, the miRNeasy kit for PBMCs, and the RNeasy kit for mouse skin. Amplification of TCRbeta CDR3 regions was done by immunoSEQ multiplex PCR using 35 Vbeta forward primers and 13 Jbeta reverse primers. Study-wide conclusions, independent of this receptor: TCR sequences shared between patients were less clear than in mice, possibly partly because of HLA diversity in the patient population. Scalp TCR repertoire analysis is complicated because resident alphabeta T cells in normal human skin are also sequenced, whereas mouse skin is dominated by gammadelta T cells. Many expanded lesional clones were found to persist in scalp and blood during tofacitinib treatment, and relapse after treatment cessation may be partly explained by this persistence. Because the treated cohort was small and had only one nonresponder, larger studies are needed to examine links between baseline CD8+ expansion and response. Tofacitinib significantly decreased scalp clonality and the number of expanded CD8+ clones among the top 100 scalp clones. Compared with normal scalp, lesional scalp, particularly in alopecia totalis/universalis, had higher clonality and more expanded CD8+ clones, which suggests antigenic drive.

The treatment or condition label corresponds to: oral pan-JAK inhibitor, 5-10 mg twice daily. From alopecia areata patients, peripheral blood was collected along with lesional scalp punch biopsies. PBMCs were isolated by density centrifugation and stained for CD3, CD4 and CD8, after which CD4+ and CD8+ T cells were sorted on a FACSAria. Library preparation used the immunoSEQ multiplex PCR assay. RNA was extracted from all samples and reverse transcribed into cDNA as template for TCR sequencing. First-strand cDNA was synthesized with SuperScript III using a 2:1 mix of oligo-dT and random hexamers. Amplification bias was assessed with a synthetic immune receptor repertoire, and residual bias was removed computationally. Regarding the original processing steps: After raw reads were preprocessed to remove errors, the CDR3 was defined following IMGT conventions as running from the conserved cysteine to phenylalanine. Clonality was computed as 1 minus the Shannon entropy, with the entropy normalized by log2 of the number of productive unique TCRs. CD4 or CD8 identity of scalp clones was inferred by cross-referencing scalp TCRbeta sequences with sorted blood CD4 and CD8 repertoires. TCRdb took over this immuneACCESS table, retaining in-frame rearrangements with V and J assigned. Such tables are incomplete; in checked studies, under half of the missing clones stem from an unresolved V gene, and the remainder is unexplained. V, J and clone size derive from that table, while D and trimming were established from the DNA sequence. This sample comprises 150,000 to 200,000 clones, roughly 60% of them detected only once. Approximately 1.4% of the sample is in the top ten clones.

The CDR3 measures 19 amino acids from cysteine to phenylalanine. The CDR3 DNA has 57 bases and is translated from base 1. The sample was CD4+ T cells sorted from blood, taken around week 49, from a patient treated with tofacitinib. The TCR was taken from a human donor with alopecia areata. The rearranged chain carries TRBV21-1 and TRBJ1-5; TRBD1 is the table's D call and was not checked against the DNA. TRBV21-1 represents a pseudogene. This receptor carries the CDR3 CASSKPPGQGSEGNQPQHF. Here is the DNA: TGTGCCAGCAGCAAACCCCCGGGACAGGGTTCTGAAGGCAATCAGCCCCAGCATTTT.